The 5 T cell receptor beta chains below come from one sample, sequenced in a study of T cell repertoires in cytomegalovirus infection. MiXCR was run by TCRdb on the reads, yielding one entry per CDR3 protein. The sample has around 290,000 distinct CDR3 sequences, about 25% seen once. The sequenced material came from PBMCs. The receptors here all came from a human donor in good health (CMV status not recorded). Some clones in this sample may be carry-over from other donors' samples.

V gene TRBV11-2 combines with J gene TRBJ2-7; no definite D call. CDR1 is SGHAT and CDR2 is FQNNGV in the germline V gene. This CDR3 spans 15 amino acids. The V and J ends lost 1 base and 2 bases respectively, with 12 bases between them. The CDR3 here is CASSLAIGRTYEQYF. The CDR3 DNA sequence: TGTGCCAGCAGCTTAGCTATTGGCCGAACCTACGAGCAGTACTTC.

This clonotype has at least ten counts. The V call is TRBV7-2, the J call TRBJ2-7; 8 bases line up with TRBD1. J was trimmed by 2 bases and V by 5 bases; bases with no gene match: 17. The CDR3 spans 18 residues. CDR1 SGHTA and CDR2 FQGNSA come from the germline V gene. This CDR3 reads CASSADRAHNLIPYEQYF. The DNA for the CDR3 is TGTGCCAGCAGCGCGGACAGGGCGCACAATTTAATACCCTACGAGCAGTACTTC.

There are a few counts of this clonotype. The rearrangement joins TRBV24-1 to TRBJ2-2; D gene unclear. The CDR3 contains 13 residues. V lost 3 bases, J lost 6 bases, and 7 bases lay in between. Germline CDR1 and CDR2: KGHDR and SFDVKD. The CDR3 nucleotides read TGTGCCACCAGTGATCCCCCCGCCGGGGAGCTGTTTTTT. Its protein product is CATSDPPAGELFF.

This clonotype has ten or more counts. The gene calls are TRBV6-1 and TRBJ2-1, with D unclear. The germline V gene encodes CDR1 MNHNS and CDR2 SASEGT. The ends were cut back, 5 bases at V and 10 bases at J, with 12 bases in the middle. The CDR3 has 12 residues. CDR3 sequence (DNA): TGTGCCAGCAGTTCCGGAACGCGGGAGCAGTTCTTC. Encoded protein: CASSSGTREQFF.

This chain connects TRBV18 to TRBJ2-7; maybe TRBD2 (6 bases). Deletions cut 3 bases from V and 7 bases from J, with 10 bases between. The germline gives CDR1 KGHSH, CDR2 LQKENI. CDR3 length: 12 amino acids. The CDR3 region has the DNA TGTGCCAGCTCACCTCTAGCGAGGGAGCAGTACTTC. Residues: CASSPLAREQYF.